This is a list of T cell receptor beta chains from one sample in a study of cytomegalovirus exposure and HLA in healthy donors. Sequenced by immunoSEQ multiplex PCR; TCRdb stores in-frame clones only, minus some. Of about 190,000 clones listed, approximately 81% are singletons. The specimen sequenced was PBMCs. Source of these receptors: a man in his forties or fifties in good health and CMV-seronegative. The CDR3 runs from the conserved cysteine through the conserved F or W. D genes are given only for firm matches. The size field is filled for only some rows; it gives once, few, many or a size class.

J gene | clone size | V gene | D gene | CDR3 DNA | CDR3 protein
TRBJ2-6 | NA | TRBV9 | NA | TGTGCCAGCAGCGCGGACACAGGGACTGGGGCCAACGTCCTGACTTTC | CASSADTGTGANVLTF
TRBJ1-1 | NA | TRBV7-9 | NA | TGTTCCAGCAGCACCTTCAGGGGTGAAGCTTTCTTT | CSSSTFRGEAFF
TRBJ2-5 | NA | TRBV18 | NA | TGTGCCAGCTCAGGAGGTCGGGAGGAGACCCAGTACTTC | CASSGGREETQYF
TRBJ1-5 | once | TRBV6-5 | NA | TGTGCCAGCAGCTCCTCGGGGGGTCAGCCCCAGCATTTT | CASSSSGGQPQHF
TRBJ2-3 | NA | TRBV9 | TRBD2 | TGTGCCAGCACCGGGACTAGGAGCACAGATACGCAGTATTTT | CASTGTRSTDTQYF
TRBJ2-2 | NA | TRBV9 | TRBD2 | TGTGCCAGCAGCGTAATTAGCGGGGGGGCCGGCACCGGGGAGCTGTTTTTT | CASSVISGGAGTGELFF
TRBJ2-1 | few | TRBV9 | TRBD2 | TGTGCCAGCAGCGTAGGGGACTACCCCAATGGGAATGAGCAGTTCTTC | CASSVGDYPNGNEQFF
TRBJ2-1 | few | TRBV9 | TRBD2 | TGTGCCAGCAGCGTACCGAGGAGCGGGGGGGCCCTCAATGAGCAGTTCTTC | CASSVPRSGGALNEQFF
TRBJ1-2 | NA | TRBV19 | TRBD1 | TGTGCCAGTAACGACGGTAACAGGGGCAGGGTAGGCTACACCTTC | CASNDGNRGRVGYTF
TRBJ2-5 | NA | TRBV5-6 | NA | TGTGCCAGCAGCTTGTGGGCCTGGACACTGCAAGAGACCCAGTACTTC | CASSLWAWTLQETQYF
TRBJ2-7 | few | TRBV7-9 | NA | TGTGCCAGCAGCCCAAGAAGACAGGCGTTAATCTCCGAGCAGTACTTC | CASSPRRQALISEQYF
TRBJ2-7 | NA | TRBV7-2 | NA | TGTGCCAGCAGCTTAGGCCGTCAAGCGCAGTACTTC | CASSLGRQAQYF
TRBJ1-3 | NA | TRBV9 | NA | TGTGCCAGCAGCGTATACGGGGGCTCTGGAAACACCATATATTTT | CASSVYGGSGNTIYF
TRBJ1-4 | NA | TRBV19 | NA | TGTGCCAGTAGAAAATGGGAGTCTAATGAAAAACTGTTTTTT | CASRKWESNEKLFF
TRBJ1-1 | NA | TRBV4-3 | TRBD1 | TGCGCCAGCAGCCAGCAGACAGGGATCAATGCTGAAGCTTTCTTT | CASSQQTGINAEAFF
TRBJ2-1 | NA | TRBV5-6 | TRBD1 | TGTGCCAGCAGCGTAGACAGGGGGGCCGGGGTAGAGCAGTTCTTC | CASSVDRGAGVEQFF
TRBJ2-5 | NA | TRBV2 | NA | TGTGCCAGTGTTCGGGAGACCCAGTACTTC | CASVRETQYF
TRBJ2-3 | NA | TRBV4-1 | NA | TGCGCCAGCAGCCATGGCGGGCTAAAGCGTGACCCAGATACGCAGTATTTT | CASSHGGLKRDPDTQYF
TRBJ2-7 | once | TRBV7-2 | TRBD2 | TGTGCCAGCAGCTTAGAGGCAGCGGGGGGCTACGAGCAGTACTTC | CASSLEAAGGYEQYF
TRBJ2-7 | NA | TRBV27 | TRBD1 | TGTGCCAGCAGTTTCCCGGACAGGGCCAAATACGAGCAGTACTTC | CASSFPDRAKYEQYF
TRBJ2-1 | NA | TRBV5-4 | TRBD1 | TGTGCCAGCAGCCCCGACAGGGCCCTTTACAATGAGCAGTTCTTC | CASSPDRALYNEQFF
TRBJ2-5 | once | TRBV7-6 | NA | TGTGCCAGCAGCTTAACTCAAGAGACCCAGTACTTC | CASSLTQETQYF
TRBJ1-4 | NA | TRBV4-2 | TRBD1 | TGTGCCAGCAGCCGCGACAGGGTTCCTAATGAAAAACTGTTTTTT | CASSRDRVPNEKLFF
TRBJ1-1 | NA | TRBV9 | TRBD1 | TGTGCCAGCAGCGTGGGGGACAGGCATCAGTACACTGAAGCTTTCTTT | CASSVGDRHQYTEAFF
TRBJ2-3 | NA | TRBV14 | TRBD2 | TGTGCCAGCAGCAGACTAGCGGGGGGTCATTATTTT | CASSRLAGGHYF
TRBJ2-2 | once | TRBV21-1 | NA | TGTGCCAGCACCCCCTATTTAGGGGGACAGACGAACACCGGGGAGCTGTTTTTT | CASTPYLGGQTNTGELFF
TRBJ2-3 | NA | TRBV4-1 | NA | TGCGCCAGCAGCCCCGGAGCGACAGATACGCAGTATTTT | CASSPGATDTQYF
TRBJ2-3 | few | TRBV4-3 | NA | TGCGCCAGCAGCCAAATGTTAGGGGTAACGAGCACAGATACGCAGTATTTT | CASSQMLGVTSTDTQYF
TRBJ2-7 | NA | TRBV7-9 | NA | TGTGCCAGCAGCTTAAGCAACGAGCAGTACTTC | CASSLSNEQYF
TRBJ1-4 | NA | TRBV7-9 | NA | TGTTCCAGCAGCAACTATGAAAAACTGTTTTTT | CSSSNYEKLFF
TRBJ2-1 | NA | TRBV12-5 | TRBD1 | TGTGCTAGTGGTTTGGGACAGGGGTGGTCCTACAATGAGCAGTTCTTC | CASGLGQGWSYNEQFF